Shown below are 27 T cell receptor beta chains from a single sample sequenced in a study of blood T cell repertoires in COVID-19. Method: immunoSEQ multiplex PCR; TCRdb's copy keeps in-frame clones and lacks some. Of over 250,000 clones listed, about 70% were seen once; the top ten hold about 3.5%. Sequencing input: peripheral blood. The source is an elderly woman with acute or convalescent COVID-19.

The chain couples TRBV5-1 to TRBJ2-5; 7 bases are shared with TRBD1. J lost 5 bases, V lost 5 bases, and 9 bases had no gene match. Germline V gene data show CDR1 as SGHRS and CDR2 as YFSETQ. The CDR3 consists of 14 residues. The CDR3 reads CASSLPTGVETQYF. CDR3 bases: TGCGCCAGCAGTTTACCCACAGGGGTTGAGACCCAGTACTTC.

The chain is built from TRBV25-1 and TRBJ2-1, with D unclear. CDR1 is MGHDK, CDR2 SYGVNS, per germline. This CDR3 has 13 residues. Trimming cost V 6 bases and J 8 bases, with 14 bases left between them. The CDR3 reads CASSPGTSDEQFF. CDR3 DNA sequence: TGTGCCAGCAGCCCCGGAACCAGCGATGAGCAGTTCTTC.

J is TRBJ1-1 and V is TRBV18, with 10 bases matching TRBD1. There are 20 residues in the CDR3. J lost 2 bases, V lost 0 bases, and 15 bases had no gene match. Germline V lookup: CDR1 KGHSH, CDR2 LQKENI. In DNA form, the CDR3 reads TGTGCCAGCTCACCACCCCGTAAACCCGGGGGACAGGGGCCTAACACTGAAGCTTTCTTT. Amino acid sequence: CASSPPRKPGGQGPNTEAFF.

The rearrangement uses TRBV2 and TRBJ2-5; 8 positions agree with TRBD1. The J segment lost 5 bases and the V segment lost 3 bases, leaving 5 bases of the junction unmatched. CDR1 and CDR2 from the germline V gene are SNHLY and FYNNEI. This CDR3 region has 14 residues. The CDR3 spells CASSDRGLRETQYF. CDR3 coding DNA: TGTGCCAGCAGTGACAGGGGGCTACGGGAGACCCAGTACTTC.

This clone was detected a few times. The CDR3 DNA is TGTGCCAGCAGCACCACCGGGACAGGGGTCGGCAATGAGCAGTTCTTC. It yields the protein CASSTTGTGVGNEQFF. This sequence joins TRBV5-8 and TRBJ2-1, with 10 bases fitting TRBD1. The CDR3 has 16 residues. CDR1 and CDR2 (germline): SGHTS, YDEGEE. The J segment lost 6 bases and the V segment lost 4 bases, leaving 10 bases of the junction unmatched.

This clone was found a few times. The V and J genes are TRBV5-1 and TRBJ2-2; possibly TRBD1 for D (6 bases). Trimming removed 3 bases from V and 4 bases from J, with 13 bases in between. CDR3 length: 15 amino acids. The germline V gene has CDR1 SGHRS and CDR2 YFSETQ. DNA for the CDR3: TGCGCCAGCAGCTATGGGGGCGCGGGCACCGGGGAGCTGTTTTTT. Protein product: CASSYGGAGTGELFF.

The V gene is TRBV6-1, the J gene TRBJ2-5, with a tentative D call TRBD1 (6 bases). Germline CDR1 MNHNS, CDR2 SASEGT. The CDR3 is 15 amino acids. Between the trimmed V and J ends, which lost 3 bases and 1 base, there was a span of 12 bases. CDR3 nucleotides: TGTGCCAGCAGTGAGACATGGGGGCCCCAAGAGACCCAGTACTTC. Translating gives CASSETWGPQETQYF.

The chain combines TRBV5-4 with TRBJ1-1; D not resolved. There are 15 residues in the CDR3. With 0 bases removed from V and 2 bases from J, the gap between germline ends came to 11 bases. CDR1 and CDR2 (germline): SGHNT, YYREEE (reference sequence). The CDR3 nucleotides read TGTGCCAGCAGCTTGGACTCGACAAGAAACACTGAAGCTTTCTTT. Translated, it gives CASSLDSTRNTEAFF.

The J gene is TRBJ2-5, the V gene TRBV10-2, with 12 bases lining up with TRBD2. Trimming cost V 4 bases and J 1 base; bases outside gene matches: 1. The CDR3 has 15 residues. CDR1 and CDR2 (germline): WSHSY, SAAADI. CDR3 nucleotide sequence: TGCGCCAGCAGTGGGGGACTAGCGGGCCAAGAGACCCAGTACTTC. As protein: CASSGGLAGQETQYF.

This chain connects TRBV3-1 (or the pseudogene TRBV3-2) to TRBJ2-7, with a possible D match to TRBD2 (6 bases). The V end lost 1 base, the J end lost 6 bases, and 13 bases lay between the germline ends. This CDR3 region has 14 residues. Germline V lookup: CDR1 LGHDT, CDR2 YNNKEL (reference sequence). CDR3 in amino acids: CASSQVGGESEQYF. The CDR3 DNA reads TGTGCCAGCAGCCAAGTTGGCGGGGAGTCCGAGCAGTACTTC.

This chain connects TRBV3-1 (or the pseudogene TRBV3-2) to TRBJ1-6; maybe TRBD1 (6 bases). The ends were cut back, 1 base at V and 10 bases at J, with 14 bases in the middle. This CDR3 spans 15 amino acids. Germline values: CDR1 LGHDT, CDR2 YNNKEL (reference sequence). The CDR3 DNA follows: TGTGCCAGCAGCCAAGGAACAGGGAGTGGGTCACCCCTCCACTTT. This translates into CASSQGTGSGSPLHF.

The chain couples TRBV4-1 to TRBJ2-3; D is unresolved. Germline V gives CDR1 MGHRA, CDR2 YSYEKL. The CDR3 consists of 16 residues. Trimming took 1 base from V and 2 from J, leaving 13 bases between them. Here the CDR3 DNA reads TGCGCCAGCAGCCAAGGCGACACGAGATCCACAGATACGCAGTATTTT. Protein sequence: CASSQGDTRSTDTQYF.

V is TRBV5-5 and J is TRBJ2-7; 8 positions match TRBD1. The germline gives CDR1 SGHKS, CDR2 YYEKEE (reference sequence). With V trimmed by 0 bases and J by 4 bases, 6 bases remained unmatched. The CDR3 runs 15 residues. The CDR3 here is CASSLAQGARYEQYF. CDR3 coding DNA: TGTGCCAGCAGCTTGGCTCAGGGGGCGAGATACGAGCAGTACTTC.

The rearrangement uses TRBV2 and TRBJ1-1, with 7 bases lining up with TRBD1. Germline V CDR1 and CDR2: SNHLY, FYNNEI. The CDR3 runs 15 residues. Trimming took 5 bases from V and 0 from J; bases not matched to a gene: 6. CDR3 loop: CASSYYRGMNTEAFF. CDR3 in DNA: TGTGCCAGCAGTTATTACAGGGGAATGAACACTGAAGCTTTCTTT.

The rearrangement links TRBV27 to TRBJ1-6, with 7 bases fitting TRBD1. CDR3 length: 15 residues. Per germline, CDR1 MNHEY and CDR2 SMNVEV (reference sequence). Losses at the gene ends were 6 bases for V and 10 bases for J; bases not matched to a gene: 12. The CDR3 DNA reads TGTGCCAGCAGAGACCGACAGGGTTGGAACTCACCCCTCCACTTT. This codes for CASRDRQGWNSPLHF.

A single count supports this clone. The chain couples TRBV2 to TRBJ2-2, with 13 nucleotides matching TRBD2. Trimming took 6 bases from V and 4 from J; bases not matched to a gene: 17. Germline lookup yields CDR1 SNHLY and CDR2 FYNNEI. The CDR3 consists of 20 residues. The CDR3: CASRANPTRTSGRGTGELFF. The DNA for the CDR3 is TGTGCCAGCAGGGCGAATCCCACCCGGACTAGCGGGAGAGGCACCGGGGAGCTGTTTTTT.

Only a few counts were recorded for this clone. The chain couples TRBV5-1 to TRBJ1-4; D is undetermined. The germline V gene has CDR1 SGHRS and CDR2 YFSETQ. CDR3 length: 16 amino acids. V was pared by 0 bases and J by 3 bases, with 12 bases between. The CDR3 bases are TGCGCCAGCAGCTTGGATAGCGGCATCTCTAATGAAAAACTGTTTTTT. Encoded protein: CASSLDSGISNEKLFF. Looking up the rest from reference TRBV5-1 and TRBJ1-4 gives the full variable domain: KAGVTQTPRYLIKTRGQQVTLSCSPISGHRSVSWYQQTPGQGLQFLFEYFSETQRNKGNFPGRFSGRQFSNSRSEMNVSTLELGDSALYLCASSLDSGISNEKLFFGSGTQLSVL.

The rearrangement links TRBV18 to TRBJ2-3; TRBD1 is a possible D gene (6 bases). The V and J ends lost 0 bases and 3 bases respectively, with 13 bases between them. CDR1 is KGHSH and CDR2 is LQKENI in the germline V gene. This CDR3 is 16 amino acids long. The DNA for the CDR3 is TGTGCCAGCTCACCACCGATCGGGACACAAACAGATACGCAGTATTTT. Translation gives CASSPPIGTQTDTQYF.

The J gene is TRBJ1-6, the V gene TRBV21-1. TRBV21-1 is a pseudogene locus. The length of the CDR3 is 12 residues. CDR3 in amino acids: CAPGDECSPLHF. In DNA, the CDR3 is TGTGCCCCCGGGGATGAATGTTCACCCCTCCACTTT.

The chain employs TRBV29-1 and TRBJ1-1; D is possibly TRBD1 (6 bases). CDR1 is SQVTM, CDR2 ANQGSEA, per germline. V was pared by 5 bases and J by 0 bases, with 13 bases between. There are 14 residues in the CDR3. As DNA, the CDR3 is TGCAGCGTTTCAAGAGGGGGAATGAACACTGAAGCTTTCTTT. Amino acid sequence: CSVSRGGMNTEAFF.

This rearrangement joins TRBV18 to TRBJ1-3, with D maybe TRBD1 (5 bases). The V end lost 3 bases, the J end lost 0 bases, and 12 bases lay between the germline ends. The CDR3 sequence is 16 residues long. The germline CDR1 and CDR2 sequences are KGHSH and LQKENI. CDR3 bases: TGTGCCAGCTCACCGTCAGGGATCCTCTCTGGAAACACCATATATTTT. Amino acids: CASSPSGILSGNTIYF.

V usage is TRBV10-3 and J usage is TRBJ2-7, with D possibly matching TRBD1 (6 bases). CDR1 is ENHRY and CDR2 is SYGVKD in the germline V gene. This CDR3 comprises 14 residues. Trimming left V 2 bases short and J 2 bases short, with 10 bases between. This chain's CDR3 is CAISEGDIAYEQYF. The CDR3 DNA sequence: TGTGCCATCAGTGAGGGGGACATAGCCTACGAGCAGTACTTC.

Comment on this clone: The missing conserved phenylalanine or tryptophan at the end of this CDR3 makes a read error likely. No DNA is shown, since the ends of the CDR3 on it are uncertain; the CDR3 is the one TCRdb lists. The chain recombines TRBV30 with TRBJ1-2. Germline values: CDR1 GTSNPN, CDR2 SVGIG (reference sequence). The CDR3 adds up to 10 amino acids, both ends counted. The CDR3 reads CAWRGGGGAL.

This clone was picked up many times. This chain connects TRBV9 to TRBJ1-4; TRBD1 agrees at 12 bases. The V gene's germline CDR1 is SGDLS and CDR2 YYNGEE. The J segment lost 4 bases and the V segment lost 4 bases, leaving 11 bases of the junction unmatched. The CDR3 covers 18 residues. The CDR3 is CASSPRDRGHGSNEKLFF. As DNA, the CDR3 is TGTGCCAGCAGCCCCCGGGACAGGGGGCACGGTAGTAATGAAAAACTGTTTTTT.

The gene calls are TRBV5-1 and TRBJ2-7; the match to TRBD2 covers 13 bases. CDR1 and CDR2 from the germline V gene are SGHRS and YFSETQ. The J segment lost 6 bases and the V segment lost 6 bases, leaving 15 bases of the junction unmatched. This CDR3 spans 17 amino acids. This CDR3 reads CASTRGGSGTSGTEQYF. CDR3 bases: TGCGCCAGCACCCGGGGGGGTTCCGGGACTAGCGGGACCGAGCAGTACTTC.

This chain links TRBV6-5 with TRBJ2-5, with TRBD1 matching over 9 bases. This CDR3 contains 14 residues. Germline trimming cut 7 bases from V and 7 bases from J; bases unmatched to any gene: 10. Germline CDR1 MNHEY, CDR2 SVGAGI. CDR3 protein: CASILGQGLGTQYF. The CDR3 bases are TGTGCCAGCATCCTGGGACAGGGCCTCGGGACCCAGTACTTC.

V usage is TRBV5-1 and J usage is TRBJ2-2, with 9 bases that match TRBD1. The CDR3 is 16 residues long. Unmatched junction bases numbered 7, after V lost 2 bases and J lost 5 bases. Germline V gives CDR1 SGHRS, CDR2 YFSETQ. CDR3: CASSLTGGISTGELFF. In DNA, the CDR3 is TGCGCCAGCAGCTTAACAGGGGGCATCTCTACCGGGGAGCTGTTTTTT. The full variable domain, with the rest looked up from reference TRBV5-1 and TRBJ2-2, is KAGVTQTPRYLIKTRGQQVTLSCSPISGHRSVSWYQQTPGQGLQFLFEYFSETQRNKGNFPGRFSGRQFSNSRSEMNVSTLELGDSALYLCASSLTGGISTGELFFGEGSRLTVL.